The clone carrying this T cell receptor beta chain is judged medium-sized. Antigen unknown. TCRdb redid the calling of the PCR reads with MiXCR, one entry per CDR3 protein. Here the sample spans 13,000 or so distinct CDR3 sequences, 15% to 20% being singletons. The data derive from a study of molecular identifiers for immune sequencing clone quantification. About the research overall: Naive CD8 RNA (roughly 20,000 or 100,000 cells) was divided into five aliquots, with four sequenced.

Libraries used roughly 20,000 to 1,100,000 sorted naive CD8 T cells and 10%, 30% or 50% RNA input. Naive CD8 T cells were FACS-sorted by CD8+CD4-CCR7+CD45RA+ markers. Findings and caveats of the study: Clones that exceeded 20 RNA copies held over 99% of effector molecules, yet under 1% in naive cells.

Germline trimming cut 5 bases from V and 6 bases from J; bases unmatched to any gene: 10. Looked up from germline, CDR1 is SGHTA and CDR2 is FQGNSA. The CDR3 sequence is 16 residues long. Sequencing input: naive CD8+ T cells from blood, with Jurkat cell RNA spiked in. Subset reported: FACS-sorted CD8+CD4-CCR7+CD45RA+ naive T cells. The chain links TRBV7-2 to TRBJ1-5, with 10 bases fitting TRBD1. This sequence originates from a human donor in good health. Some libraries in this study had Jurkat cell RNA spiked in. The CDR3 here is CASSPTATGGSQPQHF. The DNA for the CDR3 is TGTGCCAGCAGCCCCACGGCGACAGGGGGCAGTCAGCCCCAGCATTTT.